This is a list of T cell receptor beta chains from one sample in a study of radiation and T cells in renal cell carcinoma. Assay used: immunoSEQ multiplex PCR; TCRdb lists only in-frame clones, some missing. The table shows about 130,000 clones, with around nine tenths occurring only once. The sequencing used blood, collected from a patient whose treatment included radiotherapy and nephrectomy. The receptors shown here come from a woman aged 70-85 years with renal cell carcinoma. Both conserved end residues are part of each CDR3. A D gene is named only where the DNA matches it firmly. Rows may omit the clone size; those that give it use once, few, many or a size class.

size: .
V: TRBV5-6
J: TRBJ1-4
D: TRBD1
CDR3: CASSKVGTAFNEKLFF
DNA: TGTGCCAGCAGCAAGGTCGGGACAGCCTTTAATGAAAAACTGTTTTTT

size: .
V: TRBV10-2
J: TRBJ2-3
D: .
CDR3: CASSVPGSTDTQYF
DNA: TGCGCCAGCAGTGTTCCCGGAAGCACAGATACGCAGTATTTT

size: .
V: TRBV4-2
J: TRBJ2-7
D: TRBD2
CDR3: CASSRSGGIYEQYF
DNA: TGTGCCAGCAGCCGTAGCGGGGGAATATACGAGCAGTACTTC

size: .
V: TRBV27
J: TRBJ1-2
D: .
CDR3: CASSLKWEGSYGYTF
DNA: TGTGCCAGCAGTTTAAAGTGGGAGGGGTCCTATGGCTACACCTTC

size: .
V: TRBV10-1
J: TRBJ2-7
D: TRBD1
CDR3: CATGTGHYSYEQYF
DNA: TGCGCCACCGGGACAGGGCACTACTCCTACGAGCAGTACTTC

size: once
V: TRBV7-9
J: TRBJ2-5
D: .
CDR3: CASSLSSAQETQYF
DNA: TGTGCCAGCAGCTTAAGCTCGGCTCAAGAGACCCAGTACTTC

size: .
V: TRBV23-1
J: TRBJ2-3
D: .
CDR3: CASSHQDSTDTQYF
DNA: TGCGCCAGCAGTCACCAAGACAGCACAGATACGCAGTATTTT

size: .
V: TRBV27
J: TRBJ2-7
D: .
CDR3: CASSRFRDFEQYF
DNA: TGTGCCAGCAGCAGATTCCGGGACTTCGAGCAGTACTTC

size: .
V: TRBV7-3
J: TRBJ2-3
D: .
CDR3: CASSLPEFTDTQYF
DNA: TGTGCCAGCAGCTTACCAGAATTCACAGATACGCAGTATTTT

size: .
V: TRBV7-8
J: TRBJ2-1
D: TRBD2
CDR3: CASTLRWELAGEHNEQFF
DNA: TGTGCCAGCACCCTTAGGTGGGAGCTAGCGGGGGAACACAATGAGCAGTTCTTC

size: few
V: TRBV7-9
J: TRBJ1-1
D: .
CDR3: CASSLRGDTEAFF
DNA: TGTGCCAGCAGCTTAAGAGGCGACACTGAAGCTTTCTTT

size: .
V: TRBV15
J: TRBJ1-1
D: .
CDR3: CATSRGETKGTEAFF
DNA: TGTGCCACCAGCAGAGGAGAGACAAAAGGGACTGAAGCTTTCTTT

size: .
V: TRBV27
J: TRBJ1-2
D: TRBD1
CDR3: CASRPSGQVNYGYTF
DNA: TGTGCCAGCAGGCCCAGTGGACAGGTTAACTATGGCTACACCTTC

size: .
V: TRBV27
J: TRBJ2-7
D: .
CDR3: CASSLISDGYEQYF
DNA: TGTGCCAGCAGTTTAATATCGGACGGCTACGAGCAGTACTTC

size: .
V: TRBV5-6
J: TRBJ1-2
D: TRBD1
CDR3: CASSLPTGGEGYTF
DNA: TGTGCCAGCAGCTTACCGACAGGGGGCGAAGGCTACACCTTC

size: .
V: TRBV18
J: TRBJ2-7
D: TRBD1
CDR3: CASSPPAGGTGEQYF
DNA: TGTGCCAGCTCACCACCCGCTGGAGGGACAGGCGAGCAGTACTTC

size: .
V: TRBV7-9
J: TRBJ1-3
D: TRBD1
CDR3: CASSLAQPRGSGNTIYF
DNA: TGTGCCAGCAGCTTAGCGCAGCCCAGGGGGTCCGGAAACACCATATATTTT

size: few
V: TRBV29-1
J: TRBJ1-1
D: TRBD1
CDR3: CSVDAGGTEAFF
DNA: TGCAGCGTCGACGCAGGGGGTACTGAAGCTTTCTTT

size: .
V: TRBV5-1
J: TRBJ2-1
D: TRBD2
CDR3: CASNLGGVDNEQFF
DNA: TGCGCCAGCAACCTGGGAGGGGTTGATAATGAGCAGTTCTTC

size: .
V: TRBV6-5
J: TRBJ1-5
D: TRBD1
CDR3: CASSRTGVGNQPQHF
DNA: TGTGCCAGCAGCCGGACAGGGGTGGGCAATCAGCCCCAGCATTTT

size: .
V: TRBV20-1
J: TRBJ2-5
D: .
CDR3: CSAGLGETQYF
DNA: TGCAGTGCTGGACTGGGGGAGACCCAGTACTTC

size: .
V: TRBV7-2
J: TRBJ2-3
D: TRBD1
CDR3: CASSLDRANTQYF
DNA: TGTGCCAGCAGCTTGGACAGGGCGAATACGCAGTATTTT

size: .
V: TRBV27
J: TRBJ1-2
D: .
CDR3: CASSPLRDDGYTF
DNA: TGTGCCAGCAGTCCCCTCCGGGACGATGGCTACACCTTC

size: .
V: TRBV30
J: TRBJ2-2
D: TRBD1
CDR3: CAWSTRTGGGPGELFF
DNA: TGTGCCTGGAGTACTCGGACAGGGGGAGGACCCGGGGAGCTGTTTTTT

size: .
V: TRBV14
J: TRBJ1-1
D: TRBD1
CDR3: CASSQGTGVRDTEAFF
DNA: TGTGCCAGCAGCCAAGGGACAGGGGTCCGGGACACTGAAGCTTTCTTT

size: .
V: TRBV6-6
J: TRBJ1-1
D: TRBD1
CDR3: CASSPATGGAFF
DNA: TGTGCCAGCAGCCCGGCGACAGGGGGAGCTTTCTTT

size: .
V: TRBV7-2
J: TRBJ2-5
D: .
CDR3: CASSLGGGLGETQYF
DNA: TGTGCCAGCAGCTTAGGAGGGGGGCTCGGAGAGACCCAGTACTTC

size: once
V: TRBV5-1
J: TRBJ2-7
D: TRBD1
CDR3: CASSATGGPPSYEQYF
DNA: TGCGCCAGCAGCGCCACAGGGGGCCCCCCCTCCTACGAGCAGTACTTC

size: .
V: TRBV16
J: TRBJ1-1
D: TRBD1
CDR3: CASSPLMRQGARPEAFF
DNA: TGTGCCAGCAGCCCCTTAATGAGACAGGGGGCTCGGCCTGAAGCTTTCTTT